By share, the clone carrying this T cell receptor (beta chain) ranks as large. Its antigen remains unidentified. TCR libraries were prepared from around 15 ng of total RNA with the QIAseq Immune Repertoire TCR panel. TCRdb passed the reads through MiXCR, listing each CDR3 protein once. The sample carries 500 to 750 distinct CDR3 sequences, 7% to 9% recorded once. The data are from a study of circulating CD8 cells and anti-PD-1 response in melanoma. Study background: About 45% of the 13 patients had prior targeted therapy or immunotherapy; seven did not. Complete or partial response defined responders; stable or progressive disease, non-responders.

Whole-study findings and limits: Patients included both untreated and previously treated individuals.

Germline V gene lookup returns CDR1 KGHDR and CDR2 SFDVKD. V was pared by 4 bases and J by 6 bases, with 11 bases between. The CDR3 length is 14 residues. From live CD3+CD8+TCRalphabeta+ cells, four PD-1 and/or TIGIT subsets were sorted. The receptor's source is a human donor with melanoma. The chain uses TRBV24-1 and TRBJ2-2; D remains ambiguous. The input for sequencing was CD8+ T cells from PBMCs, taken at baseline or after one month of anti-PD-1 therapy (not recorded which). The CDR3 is CATSDPFNPGELFF. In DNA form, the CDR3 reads TGTGCCACCAGTGACCCGTTTAACCCCGGGGAGCTGTTTTTT.